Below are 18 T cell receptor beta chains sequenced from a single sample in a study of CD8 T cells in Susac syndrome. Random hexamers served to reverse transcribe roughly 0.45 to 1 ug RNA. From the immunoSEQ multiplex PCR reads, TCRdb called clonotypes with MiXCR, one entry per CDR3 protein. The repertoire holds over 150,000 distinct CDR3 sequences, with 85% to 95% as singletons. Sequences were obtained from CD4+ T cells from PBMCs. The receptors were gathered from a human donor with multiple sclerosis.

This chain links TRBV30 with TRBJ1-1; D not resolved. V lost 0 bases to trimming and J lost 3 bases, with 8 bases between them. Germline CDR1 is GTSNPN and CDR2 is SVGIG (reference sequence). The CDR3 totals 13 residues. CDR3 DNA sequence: TGTGCCTGGAGTGTTAATCCGGACACTGAAGCTTTCTTT. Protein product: CAWSVNPDTEAFF.

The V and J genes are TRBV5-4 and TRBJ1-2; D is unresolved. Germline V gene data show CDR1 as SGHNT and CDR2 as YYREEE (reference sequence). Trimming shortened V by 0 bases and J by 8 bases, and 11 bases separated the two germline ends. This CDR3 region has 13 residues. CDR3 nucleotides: TGTGCCAGCAGCTTGGATAGTCTGGCGGGCTACACCTTC. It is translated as CASSLDSLAGYTF.

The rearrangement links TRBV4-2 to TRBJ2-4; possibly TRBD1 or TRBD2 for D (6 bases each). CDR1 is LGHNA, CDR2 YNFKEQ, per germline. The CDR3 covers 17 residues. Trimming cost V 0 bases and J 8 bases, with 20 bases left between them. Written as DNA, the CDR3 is TGTGCCAGCAGCCAAGAGGGGGGCAGTCCCATCACGGACATTCAGTACTTC. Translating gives CASSQEGGSPITDIQYF.

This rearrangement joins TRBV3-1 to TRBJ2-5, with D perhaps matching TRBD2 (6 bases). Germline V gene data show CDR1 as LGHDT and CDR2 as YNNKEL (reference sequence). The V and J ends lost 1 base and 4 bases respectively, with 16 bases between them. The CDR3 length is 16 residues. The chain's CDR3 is CASSQGVAGSGETQYF. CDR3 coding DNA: TGTGCCAGCAGCCAAGGGGTGGCGGGGTCTGGAGAGACCCAGTACTTC.

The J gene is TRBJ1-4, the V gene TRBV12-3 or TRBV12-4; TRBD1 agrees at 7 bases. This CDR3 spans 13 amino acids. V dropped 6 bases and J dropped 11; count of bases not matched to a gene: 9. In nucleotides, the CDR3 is TGTGCCAGCAGCGATTTACAGGGGAGGAAACTGTTTTTT. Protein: CASSDLQGRKLFF.

CDR3 loop: CASSLALGDEQFF. CDR3 in DNA: TGTGCCAGCAGCTTAGCGCTGGGGGATGAGCAGTTCTTC. J is TRBJ2-1 and V is TRBV11-1, with D perhaps TRBD1 or TRBD2 (5 bases each). The CDR3 extends over 13 amino acids. V was cut by 0 bases and J by 8 bases, with 8 bases left in between. Germline V gene sequence: CDR1 SGHAT, CDR2 FQDESV (reference sequence).

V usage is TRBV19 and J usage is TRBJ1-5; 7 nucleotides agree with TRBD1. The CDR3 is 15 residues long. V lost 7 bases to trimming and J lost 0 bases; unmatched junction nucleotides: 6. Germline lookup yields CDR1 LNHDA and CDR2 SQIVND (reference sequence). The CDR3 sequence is CASNPGGYSNQPQHF. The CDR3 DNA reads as TGTGCCAGTAACCCAGGGGGTTATAGCAATCAGCCCCAGCATTTT.

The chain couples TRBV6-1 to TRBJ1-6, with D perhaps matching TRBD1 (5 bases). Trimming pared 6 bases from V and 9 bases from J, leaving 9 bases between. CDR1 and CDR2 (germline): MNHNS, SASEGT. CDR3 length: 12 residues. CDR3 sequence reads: CASSSGGSPLHF. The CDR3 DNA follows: TGTGCCAGCAGCTCCGGGGGTTCACCCCTCCACTTT.

The DNA of the CDR3 is TGTGCCAGCAGCCCGACTAGTGGCTACGAGCAGTACTTC. Protein sequence: CASSPTSGYEQYF. The chain has TRBV28 and TRBJ2-7; D is perhaps TRBD2 (6 bases). Germline V gives CDR1 MDHEN, CDR2 SYDVKM. Trimming removed 6 bases from V and 3 bases from J, with 12 bases in between. This CDR3 has 13 residues.

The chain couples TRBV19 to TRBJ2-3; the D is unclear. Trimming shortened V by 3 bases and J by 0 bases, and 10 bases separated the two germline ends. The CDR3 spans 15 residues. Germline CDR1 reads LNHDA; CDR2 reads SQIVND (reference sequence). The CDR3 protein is CASSMAKTSTDTQYF. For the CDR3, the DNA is TGTGCCAGTAGTATGGCGAAGACTAGCACAGATACGCAGTATTTT.

The CDR3 loop is CASSQDGTGAYSYEQYF. The CDR3 coding sequence is TGTGCCAGCAGCCAAGATGGGACAGGGGCCTACTCCTACGAGCAGTACTTC. The chain combines TRBV3-1 with TRBJ2-7; 10 bases line up with TRBD1. The germline gives CDR1 LGHDT, CDR2 YNNKEL (reference sequence). This CDR3 has 17 residues. V shed 0 bases and J 0 bases; nucleotides not matched to a gene: 5.

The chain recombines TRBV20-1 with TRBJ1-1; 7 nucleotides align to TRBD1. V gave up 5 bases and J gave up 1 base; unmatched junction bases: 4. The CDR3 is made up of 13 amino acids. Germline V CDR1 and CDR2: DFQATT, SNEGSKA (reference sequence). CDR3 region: CSAQRQGNTEAFF. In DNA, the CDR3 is TGCAGTGCTCAGAGACAGGGGAACACTGAAGCTTTCTTT.

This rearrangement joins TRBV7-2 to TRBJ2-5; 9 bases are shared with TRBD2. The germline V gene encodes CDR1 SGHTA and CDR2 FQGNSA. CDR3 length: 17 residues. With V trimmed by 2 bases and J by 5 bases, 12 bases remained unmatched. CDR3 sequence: CASSLSRRLAVGETQYF. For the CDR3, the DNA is TGTGCCAGCAGCTTAAGTCGTCGACTAGCGGTGGGGGAGACCCAGTACTTC.

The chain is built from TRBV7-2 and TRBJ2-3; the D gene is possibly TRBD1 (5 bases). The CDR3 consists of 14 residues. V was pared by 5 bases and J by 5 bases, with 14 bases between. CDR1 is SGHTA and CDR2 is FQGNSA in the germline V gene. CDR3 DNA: TGTGCCAGCAGCAACAACAGGAATATAGATACGCAGTATTTT. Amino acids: CASSNNRNIDTQYF. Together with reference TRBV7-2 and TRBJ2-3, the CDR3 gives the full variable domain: GAGVSQSPSNKVTEKGKDVELRCDPISGHTALYWYRQSLGQGLEFLIYFQGNSAPDKSGLPSDRFSAERTGGSVSTLTIQRTQQEDSAVYLCASSNNRNIDTQYFGPGTRLTVL.

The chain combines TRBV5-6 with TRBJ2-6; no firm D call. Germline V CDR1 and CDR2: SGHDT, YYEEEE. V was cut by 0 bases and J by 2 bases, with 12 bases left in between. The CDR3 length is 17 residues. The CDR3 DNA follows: TGTGCCAGCAGCTTGGACTTAATTCGGCCTGGGGCCAACGTCCTGACTTTC. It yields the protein CASSLDLIRPGANVLTF.

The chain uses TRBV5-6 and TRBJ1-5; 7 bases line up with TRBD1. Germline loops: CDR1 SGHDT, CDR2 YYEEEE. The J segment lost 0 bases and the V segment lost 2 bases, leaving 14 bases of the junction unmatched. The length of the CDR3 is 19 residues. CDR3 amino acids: CASSLYQQGTPFSNQPQHF. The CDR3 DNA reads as TGTGCCAGCAGCTTATACCAACAGGGGACTCCTTTTAGCAATCAGCCCCAGCATTTT.

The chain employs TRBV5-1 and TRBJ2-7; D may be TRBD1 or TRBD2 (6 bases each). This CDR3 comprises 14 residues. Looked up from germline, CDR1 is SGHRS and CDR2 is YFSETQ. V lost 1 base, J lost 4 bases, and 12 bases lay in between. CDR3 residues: CASSLLGGPYEQYF. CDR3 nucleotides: TGCGCCAGCAGCTTGCTAGGGGGGCCATACGAGCAGTACTTC. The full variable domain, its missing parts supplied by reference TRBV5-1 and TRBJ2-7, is KAGVTQTPRYLIKTRGQQVTLSCSPISGHRSVSWYQQTPGQGLQFLFEYFSETQRNKGNFPGRFSGRQFSNSRSEMNVSTLELGDSALYLCASSLLGGPYEQYFGPGTRLTVT.

The CDR3 protein is CASSPNSDEQFF. CDR3 nucleotides: TGTGCCAGCAGCCCAAACAGCGATGAGCAGTTCTTC. This sequence joins TRBV6-5 and TRBJ2-1; D call uncertain. The CDR3 spans 12 residues. The germline V and J ends were trimmed by 6 bases and 8 bases, with 11 bases remaining between them. Germline CDR1 MNHEY, CDR2 SVGAGI.